The clone carrying this TCR beta chain was detected ten times or more. Antigen specificity is unknown. Read data end 3 residues before the CDR3 end; the end is taken from the germline J gene. Profiled with immunoSEQ multiplex PCR; TCRdb holds only in-frame clones, not every one. The data list about 52,000 clones, none observed once; more than 2% falls to the top ten. This sample is drawn from a study of T cell clonality in common variable immunodeficiency. Broader study findings: Fewer TCRbeta clones were shared among CVID subjects than controls.

Patients and controls were mostly of Caucasian heritage. Germline CDR1 SGHTA, CDR2 FQGNSA. This CDR3 is 13 amino acids long. The germline V and J ends were trimmed by 5 bases and 1 base, with 7 bases remaining between them. The TCR originated in a person between 18 and 70 years old in good health. The sequencing sample was made of peripheral blood mononuclear cells. The chain joins TRBV7-2 to TRBJ2-3; D is undetermined. The CDR3 DNA, read in part, is TGTGCCAGCAGCGAAAGCGGCACAGATACG. This translates into CASSESGTDT. The whole CDR3 protein is CASSESGTDTQYF.